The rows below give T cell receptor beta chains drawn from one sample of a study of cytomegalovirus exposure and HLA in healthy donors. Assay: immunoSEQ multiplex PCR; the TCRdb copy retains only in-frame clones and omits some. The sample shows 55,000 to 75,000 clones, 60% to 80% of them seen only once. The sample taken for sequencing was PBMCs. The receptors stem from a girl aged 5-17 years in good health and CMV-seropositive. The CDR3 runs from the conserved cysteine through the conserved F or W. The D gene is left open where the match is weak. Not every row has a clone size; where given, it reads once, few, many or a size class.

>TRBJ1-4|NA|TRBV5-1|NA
TGCGCCAGCAGCTTGGTGGACAGCAATGAAAAACTGTTTTTT
CASSLVDSNEKLFF
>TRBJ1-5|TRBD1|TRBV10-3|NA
TGTGCCACGAGGACAGGGGTTATGTATCAGCCCCAGCATTTT
CATRTGVMYQPQHF
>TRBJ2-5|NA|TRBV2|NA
TGTGCCAGCACCACCAACGGACTTTTACAAGAGACCCAGTACTTC
CASTTNGLLQETQYF
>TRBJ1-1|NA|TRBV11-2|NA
TGTGCCAGCAGCTTAGGCGCGGAAGCTTTCTTT
CASSLGAEAFF
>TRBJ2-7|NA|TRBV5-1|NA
TGCGCCAGCAGCCCAGGAGACAGAACCTACGAGCAGTACTTC
CASSPGDRTYEQYF
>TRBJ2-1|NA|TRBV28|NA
TGTGCCAGCAGTTTGAAGCCGAACCCGCTTGAGCAGTTCTTC
CASSLKPNPLEQFF
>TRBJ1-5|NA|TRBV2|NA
TGTGCCAGCAGTGAGAGGAGCGGAGTGGGGAATCAGCCCCAGCATTTT
CASSERSGVGNQPQHF
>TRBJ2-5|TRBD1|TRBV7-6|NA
TGTGCCAGCAGCCCGAGGGACAGGGGTATAGAGACCCAGTACTTC
CASSPRDRGIETQYF
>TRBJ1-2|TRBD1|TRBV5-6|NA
TGTGCCAGCAGCGCGCTGACAGGGGTGTATGGCTACACCTTC
CASSALTGVYGYTF
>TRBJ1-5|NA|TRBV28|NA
TGTGCCAGCAGTCCGCGGGAGGGAAATAGCAATCAGCCCCAGCATTTT
CASSPREGNSNQPQHF
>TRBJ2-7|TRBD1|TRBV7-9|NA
TGTGCCAGCAGCTCACAGAGACAGGGCGTCTACGAGCAGTACTTC
CASSSQRQGVYEQYF
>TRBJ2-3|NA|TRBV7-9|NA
TGTGCCAGCAGCTTAGCGGGAGACGGCACAGATACGCAGTATTTT
CASSLAGDGTDTQYF
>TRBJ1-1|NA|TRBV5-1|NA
TGCGCCAGCAGCTTGAGGACAGCCTATCTAGAAGCTTTCTTT
CASSLRTAYLEAFF
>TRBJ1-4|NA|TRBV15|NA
TGTGCCACCAGCAGAGATTACGCGGGTAATGAAAAACTGTTTTTT
CATSRDYAGNEKLFF
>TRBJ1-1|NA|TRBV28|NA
TGTGCCAGCAGTTTCCCCCCAGAAGCTTTCTTT
CASSFPPEAFF
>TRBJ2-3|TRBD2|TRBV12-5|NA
TGTGCTAGTGGTTTGGGGCGACTAGCGGGACCGGTAGATACGCAGTATTTT
CASGLGRLAGPVDTQYF
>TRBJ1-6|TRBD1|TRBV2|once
TGTGCCAGCAGTGAAAGGACAGGGGGTAACTCACCCCTCCACTTT
CASSERTGGNSPLHF
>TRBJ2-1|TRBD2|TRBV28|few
TGTGCCAGCAGGGCGAAGGGACTAGCGAACAATGAGCAGTTCTTC
CASRAKGLANNEQFF